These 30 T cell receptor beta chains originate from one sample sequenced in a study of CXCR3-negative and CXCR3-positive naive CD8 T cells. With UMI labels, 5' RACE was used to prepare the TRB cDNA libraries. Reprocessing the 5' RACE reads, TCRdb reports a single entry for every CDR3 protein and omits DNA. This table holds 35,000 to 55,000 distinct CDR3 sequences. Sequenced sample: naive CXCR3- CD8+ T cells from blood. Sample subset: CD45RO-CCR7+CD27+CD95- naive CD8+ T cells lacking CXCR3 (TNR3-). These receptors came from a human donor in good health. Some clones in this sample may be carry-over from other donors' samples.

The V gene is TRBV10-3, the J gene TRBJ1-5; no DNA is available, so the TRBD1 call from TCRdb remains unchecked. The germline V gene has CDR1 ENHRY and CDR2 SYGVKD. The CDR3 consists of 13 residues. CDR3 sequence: CAIRGQGNQPQHF.

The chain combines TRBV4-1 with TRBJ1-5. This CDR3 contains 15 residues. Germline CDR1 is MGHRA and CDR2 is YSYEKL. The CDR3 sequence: CASSLTQGGNQPQHF.

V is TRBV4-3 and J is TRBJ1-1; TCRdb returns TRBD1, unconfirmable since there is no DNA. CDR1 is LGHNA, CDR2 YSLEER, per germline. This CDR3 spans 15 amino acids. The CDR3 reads CASSQVTGMKTEAFF.

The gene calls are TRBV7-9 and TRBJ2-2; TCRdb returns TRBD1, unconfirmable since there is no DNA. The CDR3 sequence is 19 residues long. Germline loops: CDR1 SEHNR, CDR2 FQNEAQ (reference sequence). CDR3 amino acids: CASSLLGTGPIKGTGELFF.

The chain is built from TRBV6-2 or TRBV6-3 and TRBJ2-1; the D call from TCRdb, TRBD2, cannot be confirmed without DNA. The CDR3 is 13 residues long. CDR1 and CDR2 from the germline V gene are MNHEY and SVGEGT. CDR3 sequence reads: CASSYFGPNEQFF.

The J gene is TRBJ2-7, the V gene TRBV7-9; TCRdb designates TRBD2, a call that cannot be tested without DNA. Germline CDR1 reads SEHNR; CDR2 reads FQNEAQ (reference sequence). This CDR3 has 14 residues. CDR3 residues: CASSGTSGDYEQYF.

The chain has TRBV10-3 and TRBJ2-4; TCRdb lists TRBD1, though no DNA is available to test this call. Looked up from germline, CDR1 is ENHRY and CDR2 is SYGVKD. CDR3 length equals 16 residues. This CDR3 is CAISGSGGSAKNIQYF.

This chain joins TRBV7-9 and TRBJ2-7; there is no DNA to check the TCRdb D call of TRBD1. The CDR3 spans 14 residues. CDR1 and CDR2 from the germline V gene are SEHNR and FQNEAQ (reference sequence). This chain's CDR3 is CASSHTPGTPWQYF.

CDR3 protein: CASSPTVAGNTDTQYF. The chain combines TRBV5-5 with TRBJ2-3; TCRdb lists TRBD2, though no DNA is available to test this call. Germline CDR1 SGHKS, CDR2 YYEKEE (reference sequence). The CDR3 has 16 residues.

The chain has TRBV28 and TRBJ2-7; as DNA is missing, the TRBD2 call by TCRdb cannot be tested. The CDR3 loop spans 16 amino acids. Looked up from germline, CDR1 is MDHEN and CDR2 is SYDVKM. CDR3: CASSMKGGRAPYEQYF.

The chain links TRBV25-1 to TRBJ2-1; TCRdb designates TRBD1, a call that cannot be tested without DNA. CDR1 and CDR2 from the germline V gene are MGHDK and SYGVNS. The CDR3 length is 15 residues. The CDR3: CASSLYRVSLGEQFF.

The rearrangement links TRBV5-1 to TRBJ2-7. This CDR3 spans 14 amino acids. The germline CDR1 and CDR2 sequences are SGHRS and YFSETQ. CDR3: CASTWGAGSYEQYF. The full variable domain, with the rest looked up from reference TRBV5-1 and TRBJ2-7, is KAGVTQTPRYLIKTRGQQVTLSCSPISGHRSVSWYQQTPGQGLQFLFEYFSETQRNKGNFPGRFSGRQFSNSRSEMNVSTLELGDSALYLCASTWGAGSYEQYFGPGTRLTVT.

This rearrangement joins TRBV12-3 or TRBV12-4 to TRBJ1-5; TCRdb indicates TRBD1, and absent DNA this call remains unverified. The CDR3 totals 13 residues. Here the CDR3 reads CASSDETGQPQHF.

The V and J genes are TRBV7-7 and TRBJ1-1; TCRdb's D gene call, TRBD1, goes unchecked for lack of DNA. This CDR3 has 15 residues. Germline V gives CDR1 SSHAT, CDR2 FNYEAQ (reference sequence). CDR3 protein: CASSPSVGTGDEAFF.

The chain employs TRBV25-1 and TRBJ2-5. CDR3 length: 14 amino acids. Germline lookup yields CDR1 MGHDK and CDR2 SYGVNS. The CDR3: CASSEYVRLETQYF.

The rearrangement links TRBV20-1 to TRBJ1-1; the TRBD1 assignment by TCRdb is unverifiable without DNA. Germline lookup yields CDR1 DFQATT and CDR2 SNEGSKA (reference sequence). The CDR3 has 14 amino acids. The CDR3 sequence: CSASKQGESTEAFF.

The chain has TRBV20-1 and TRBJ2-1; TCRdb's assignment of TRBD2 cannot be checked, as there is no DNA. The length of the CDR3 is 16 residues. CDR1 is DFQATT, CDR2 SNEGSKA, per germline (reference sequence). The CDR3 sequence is CSATIPGLAGDNEQFF.

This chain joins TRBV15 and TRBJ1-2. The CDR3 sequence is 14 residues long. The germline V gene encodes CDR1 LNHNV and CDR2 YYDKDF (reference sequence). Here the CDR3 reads CATSRGDGNYGYTF. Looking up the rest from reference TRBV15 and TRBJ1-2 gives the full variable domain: DAMVIQNPRYQVTQFGKPVTLSCSQTLNHNVMYWYQQKSSQAPKLLFHYYDKDFNNEADTPDNFQSRRPNTSFCFLDIRSPGLGDTAMYLCATSRGDGNYGYTFGSGTRLTVV.

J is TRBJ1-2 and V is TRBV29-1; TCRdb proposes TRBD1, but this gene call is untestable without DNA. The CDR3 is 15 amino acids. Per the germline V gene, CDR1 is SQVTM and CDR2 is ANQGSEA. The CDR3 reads CSVEDRELGAYGYTF.

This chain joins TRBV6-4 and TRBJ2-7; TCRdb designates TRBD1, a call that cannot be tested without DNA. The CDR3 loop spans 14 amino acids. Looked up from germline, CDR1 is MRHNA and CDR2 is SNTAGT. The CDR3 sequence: CATGAPGGANEQYF.

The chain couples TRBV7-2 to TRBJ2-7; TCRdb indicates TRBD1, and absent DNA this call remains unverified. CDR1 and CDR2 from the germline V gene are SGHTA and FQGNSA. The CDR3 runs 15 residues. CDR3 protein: CASSLATGAIYEQYF.

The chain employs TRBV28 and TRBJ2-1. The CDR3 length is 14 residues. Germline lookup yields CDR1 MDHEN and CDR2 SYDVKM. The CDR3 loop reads CASMRHSSYNEQFF.

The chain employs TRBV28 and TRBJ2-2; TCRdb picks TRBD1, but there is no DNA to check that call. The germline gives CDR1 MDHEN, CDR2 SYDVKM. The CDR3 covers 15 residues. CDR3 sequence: CASSPAGAGTGELFF.

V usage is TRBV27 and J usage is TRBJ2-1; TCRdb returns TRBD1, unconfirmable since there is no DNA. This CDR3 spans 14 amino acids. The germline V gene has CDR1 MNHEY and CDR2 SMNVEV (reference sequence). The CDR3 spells CATRTQGSYNEQFF.

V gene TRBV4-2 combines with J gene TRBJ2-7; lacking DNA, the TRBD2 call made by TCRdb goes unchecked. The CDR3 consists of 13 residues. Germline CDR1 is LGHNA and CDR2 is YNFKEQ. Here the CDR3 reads CASRGGGPYEQYF.

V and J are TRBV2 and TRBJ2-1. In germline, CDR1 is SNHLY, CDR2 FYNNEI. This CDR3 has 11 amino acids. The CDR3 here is CASRQLNEQFF.

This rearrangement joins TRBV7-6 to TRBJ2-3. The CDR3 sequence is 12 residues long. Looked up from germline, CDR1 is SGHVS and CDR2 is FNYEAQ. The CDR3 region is CASSLPTDTQYF.

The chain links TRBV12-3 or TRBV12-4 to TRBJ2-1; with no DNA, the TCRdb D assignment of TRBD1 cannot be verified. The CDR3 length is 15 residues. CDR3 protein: CASSLWDSLYNEQFF.

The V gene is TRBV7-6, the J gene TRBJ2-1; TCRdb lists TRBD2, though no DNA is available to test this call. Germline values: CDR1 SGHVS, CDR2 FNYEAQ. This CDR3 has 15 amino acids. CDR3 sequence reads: CASSPSWGSYNEQFF.

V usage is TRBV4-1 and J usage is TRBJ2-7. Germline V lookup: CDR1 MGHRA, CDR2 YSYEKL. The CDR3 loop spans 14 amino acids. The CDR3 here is CASSQDLDMGEQYF.